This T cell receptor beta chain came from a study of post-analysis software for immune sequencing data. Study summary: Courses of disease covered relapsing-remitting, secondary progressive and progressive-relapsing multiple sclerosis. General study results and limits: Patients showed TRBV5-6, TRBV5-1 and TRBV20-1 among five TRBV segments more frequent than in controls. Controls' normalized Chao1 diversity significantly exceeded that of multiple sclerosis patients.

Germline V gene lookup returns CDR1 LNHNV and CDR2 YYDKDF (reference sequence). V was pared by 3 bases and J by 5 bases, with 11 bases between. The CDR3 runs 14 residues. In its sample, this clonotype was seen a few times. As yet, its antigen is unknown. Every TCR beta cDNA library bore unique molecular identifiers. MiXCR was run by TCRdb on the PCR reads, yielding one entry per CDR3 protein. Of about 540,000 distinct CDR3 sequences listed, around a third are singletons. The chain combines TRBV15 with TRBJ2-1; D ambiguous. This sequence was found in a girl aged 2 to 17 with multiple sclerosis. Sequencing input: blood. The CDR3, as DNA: TGTGCCACCAGCAGCAAGCACCAAAACAATGAGCAGTTCTTC. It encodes CATSSKHQNNEQFF.